Listed here is a single T cell receptor (beta chain). What it binds is unknown. PCR was performed using 60 Vbeta and 13 Jbeta primers. The protocol was immunoSEQ multiplex PCR, while the TCRdb copy is restricted to in-frame clones and leaves out a portion. This table holds under 170,000 clones, under 75% found once. The data are from a study of cytomegalovirus exposure and HLA in healthy donors. Findings and limits, study-wide: Generally TCR sequences proved uncommon, though certain public TCRs appeared in numerous donors. The study labeled fewer than 200 TCR beta chains cytomegalovirus-associated.

In germline, CDR1 is MDHEN, CDR2 SYDVKM. CDR3 length: 13 residues. Trimming removed 3 bases at V and 7 bases at J, with 12 bases between. The clonotype comes from an older woman in good health and CMV-seropositive. The chain joins TRBV28 to TRBJ1-2; D possibly corresponds to TRBD1 (6 bases). Specimen: PBMCs. CDR3 coding DNA: TGTGCCAGCAGTTTGAGGGGGAAGAGTGGCTACACCTTC. As protein: CASSLRGKSGYTF.